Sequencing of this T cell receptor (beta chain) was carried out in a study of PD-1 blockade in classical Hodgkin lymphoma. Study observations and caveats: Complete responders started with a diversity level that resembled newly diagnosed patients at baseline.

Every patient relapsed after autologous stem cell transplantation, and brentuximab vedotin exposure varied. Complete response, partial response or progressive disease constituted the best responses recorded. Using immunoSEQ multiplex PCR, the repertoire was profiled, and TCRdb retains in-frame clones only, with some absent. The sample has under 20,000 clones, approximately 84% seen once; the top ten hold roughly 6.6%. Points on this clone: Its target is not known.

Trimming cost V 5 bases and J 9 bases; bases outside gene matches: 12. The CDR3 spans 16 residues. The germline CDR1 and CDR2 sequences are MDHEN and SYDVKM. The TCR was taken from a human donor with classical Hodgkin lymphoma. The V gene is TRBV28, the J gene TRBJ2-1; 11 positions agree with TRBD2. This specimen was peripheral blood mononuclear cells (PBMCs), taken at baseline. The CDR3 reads CASSPTSGVITIEQFF. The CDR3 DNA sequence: TGTGCCAGCAGTCCGACTAGCGGGGTCATAACCATTGAGCAGTTCTTC.